Listed below are T cell receptor beta chains from one sample, sequenced in a study of blood T cell repertoires in COVID-19. Data came from immunoSEQ multiplex PCR; TCRdb stores just in-frame clones and leaves some out. The profile shows 90,000 to 120,000 clones, around nine tenths of them singletons. The sequencing sample was made of peripheral blood. The receptors originated from a woman in her twenties or thirties with acute or convalescent COVID-19. Both conserved end residues are part of each CDR3. D genes are given only for firm matches. Not every row has a clone size; where given, it reads once, few, many or a size class.

J gene,CDR3 length,V gene,clone size,D gene,CDR3 DNA,CDR3 protein
TRBJ2-7,14,TRBV2,.,TRBD1,TGTGCCAGCAGTCCGGGACAGCCCTCCTACGAGCAGTACTTC,CASSPGQPSYEQYF
TRBJ2-5,15,TRBV18,.,.,TGTGCCAGCTCACCTGGACAGACAACCGGGGAGACCCAGTACTTC,CASSPGQTTGETQYF
TRBJ2-2,17,TRBV7-6,.,.,TGTGCCAGCAGCTTAGCTGAGGAGGGCGCGAACACCGGGGAGCTGTTTTTT,CASSLAEEGANTGELFF
TRBJ2-4,12,TRBV12-3/TRBV12-4,once,TRBD2,TGTGCCAGCAGTTTAGGCGGGGGTCCTCAGTACTTC,CASSLGGGPQYF
TRBJ1-4,14,TRBV7-8,.,TRBD1,TGTGCCAGCAGCCCGGGACAGGGGGGCGAAAAACTGTTTTTT,CASSPGQGGEKLFF
TRBJ2-1,14,TRBV2,.,TRBD2,TGTGCCACCACACTAGCGGGGGGGCCCAATGAGCAGTTCTTC,CATTLAGGPNEQFF
TRBJ2-7,14,TRBV28,.,TRBD2,TGTGCCAGCAGGTGGACTAGCGGTTCCTACGAGCAGTACTTC,CASRWTSGSYEQYF
TRBJ1-2,13,TRBV7-2,.,.,TGTGCCAGCCGAAGGGGGGGAAACTATGGCTACACCTTC,CASRRGGNYGYTF
TRBJ2-7,14,TRBV4-1,.,TRBD1,TGCGCCAGCAGCCAAAACACAGGGGTTGACGAGCAGTACTTC,CASSQNTGVDEQYF
TRBJ2-5,14,TRBV6-5,.,.,TGTGCCAGCAGTTACTCGCCAGGGCTAGAGACCCAGTACTTC,CASSYSPGLETQYF
TRBJ1-4,14,TRBV15,.,.,TGTGCCACCAGCAGAGTTTCAGGGCTGGTAAAACTGTTTTTT,CATSRVSGLVKLFF
TRBJ1-1,11,TRBV19,once,.,TGTGCCAGTAGTACAGTTGAACATGCTTTCTTT,CASSTVEHAFF
TRBJ1-1,15,TRBV10-3,.,.,TGTGCCATCAGGACCTCGGGGGAGAGGAACACTGAAGCTTTCTTT,CAIRTSGERNTEAFF
TRBJ1-1,13,TRBV4-2,.,.,TGTGCCAGCAGCCATAGACAGAACACTGAAGCTTTCTTT,CASSHRQNTEAFF
TRBJ2-3,15,TRBV5-5,.,.,TGTGCCAGCAGCTTCCAGACGGGGAACACAGATACGCAGTATTTT,CASSFQTGNTDTQYF
TRBJ1-4,14,TRBV5-4,.,.,TGTGCCAGCAGCTTGAAAGGCGGTAATGAAAAACTGTTTTTT,CASSLKGGNEKLFF
TRBJ1-6,15,TRBV9,few,.,TGTGCCAGCAGCGCTGGGGCCTTCTATAATTCACCCCTCCACTTT,CASSAGAFYNSPLHF
TRBJ1-4,16,TRBV4-3,.,.,TGCGCCAGCAGCCAAGATCTCACAGAGTTCCTTGAAAAACTGTTTTTT,CASSQDLTEFLEKLFF
TRBJ1-2,13,TRBV18,.,TRBD1,TGTGCCAGCTCAGGACAGGGGAACTATGGCTACACCTTC,CASSGQGNYGYTF
TRBJ2-7,13,TRBV28,.,.,TGTGCCAGCAGTCCCCCAAGTAGCCGGGAGCAGTACTTC,CASSPPSSREQYF
TRBJ1-1,13,TRBV4-1,.,.,TGCGCCAGCAGCCAAACAATGAACACTGAAGCTTTCTTT,CASSQTMNTEAFF
TRBJ1-1,15,TRBV3-1/TRBV3-2,.,TRBD1,TGTGCCAGCAGCCGACAGGGGGCTGAGGGCACTGAAGCTTTCTTT,CASSRQGAEGTEAFF
TRBJ2-1,16,TRBV6-6,.,TRBD2,TGTGCCAGCAGTTATGGACTAGCGGGGGGTAACAATGAGCAGTTCTTC,CASSYGLAGGNNEQFF
TRBJ2-6,16,TRBV25-1,.,TRBD1,TGTGCCAGCAGTGCGAACAGGGGGCCTGGGGCCAACGTCCTGACTTTC,CASSANRGPGANVLTF
TRBJ2-1,16,TRBV11-2,.,.,TGTGCCAGCAGCTTAGTTGCGTCTAGCGTTTTGGGGGAGCAGTTCTTC,CASSLVASSVLGEQFF
TRBJ2-2,15,TRBV5-4,.,TRBD2,TGTGCCAGCAGCTCTAGCGGGAGCGGAACCGGGGAGCTGTTTTTT,CASSSSGSGTGELFF
TRBJ2-3,16,TRBV3-1/TRBV3-2,.,.,TGTGCCAGCAGCCAAATGGGCTCAGGGATTTCAGATACGCAGTATTTT,CASSQMGSGISDTQYF
TRBJ1-5,16,TRBV18,.,.,TGTGCCAGCTCACCTAGACAGGTGGATAGCAATCAGCCCCAGCATTTT,CASSPRQVDSNQPQHF
TRBJ2-2,19,TRBV6-2/TRBV6-3,.,TRBD2,TGTGCCAGCAGTTACCGGGTTTTCAGACTAGCGGCGAACACCGGGGAGCTGTTTTTT,CASSYRVFRLAANTGELFF
TRBJ2-3,17,TRBV3-1/TRBV3-2,few,TRBD2,TGTGCCAGCAGTAAACGGACTAGCGGGGACTACACAGATACGCAGTATTTT,CASSKRTSGDYTDTQYF
TRBJ2-4,15,TRBV4-3,.,.,TGCGCCAGCAGCCAAGAGGTAGCGACCCGAAACATTCAGTACTTC,CASSQEVATRNIQYF
TRBJ2-1,16,TRBV6-5,once,TRBD2,TGTGCCAGCAGTTACACTAGCGGGAGGACTTACAATGAGCAGTTCTTC,CASSYTSGRTYNEQFF
TRBJ1-1,14,TRBV11-3,once,TRBD1,TGTGCCAGCAGCTTAATGCTCGGACAGGGAGAGGCTTTCTTT,CASSLMLGQGEAFF
TRBJ2-2,13,TRBV14,.,.,TGTGCCAGCAGCCAAAACACCCTCGGGGAGCTGTTTTTT,CASSQNTLGELFF
TRBJ2-7,15,TRBV5-1,.,TRBD2,TGCGCCAGCAGCTTGGCGGGAGGGCCTGTAGACGAGCAGTACTTC,CASSLAGGPVDEQYF
TRBJ1-1,14,TRBV5-6,.,.,TGTGCCAGCAGCCACCTCATGGAGGACACTGAAGCTTTCTTT,CASSHLMEDTEAFF
TRBJ2-5,13,TRBV4-2,.,.,TGTGCCAGCAGCCAAGCCAACTCTGGGACCCAGTACTTC,CASSQANSGTQYF
TRBJ2-7,12,TRBV18,.,.,TGTGCCAGCTCACCCTCTCGGTACGAGCAGTACTTC,CASSPSRYEQYF
TRBJ2-1,13,TRBV24-1,.,.,TGTGCCACCAGTGATTTCGTGGGCACTGAGCAGTTCTTC,CATSDFVGTEQFF
TRBJ1-2,16,TRBV4-1,once,.,TGCGCCAGCAGCCTCCTGGGGGGGCAGGGTAACTATGGCTACACCTTC,CASSLLGGQGNYGYTF
TRBJ2-7,14,TRBV5-6,.,TRBD1,TGTGCCAGCAGCTTTGGGACAGGGTCTTACGAGCAGTACTTC,CASSFGTGSYEQYF
TRBJ2-1,17,TRBV11-3,.,TRBD2,TGTGCCAGCAGCAGAGATAGGACTAGCGGGACTTACAATGAGCAGTTCTTC,CASSRDRTSGTYNEQFF
TRBJ1-4,15,TRBV18,.,.,TGTGCCAGCTCACCGTCAGGGACTTTTAATGAAAAACTGTTTTTT,CASSPSGTFNEKLFF
TRBJ1-1,15,TRBV19,.,.,TGTGCCAGTAGTATAGATCCACAGGGGAACACTGAAGCTTTCTTT,CASSIDPQGNTEAFF
TRBJ2-1,11,TRBV7-9,.,.,TGTGCCAGCAGCACATACAATGAGCAGTTCTTC,CASSTYNEQFF
TRBJ2-7,16,TRBV9,.,TRBD2,TGTGCCAGCAGCGCCGGACTAGCGGGAGCCGACTACGAGCAGTACTTC,CASSAGLAGADYEQYF
TRBJ1-1,14,TRBV19,.,.,TGTGCCAGTAACCTGGGGGGGGCGGTCACTGAAGCTTTCTTT,CASNLGGAVTEAFF
TRBJ2-7,14,TRBV4-1,.,.,TGCGCCAGCAGCCCGCGTGGGACAATCTACGAGCAGTACTTC,CASSPRGTIYEQYF
TRBJ2-4,17,TRBV7-2,.,.,TGTGCCAGCAGGGAACACAGGGAATTGATATCCAAAAACATTCAGTACTTC,CASREHRELISKNIQYF
TRBJ1-2,14,TRBV3-1/TRBV3-2,.,.,TGTGCCAGCAGCCCGACCGTAGGGGGATATGGCTACACCTTC,CASSPTVGGYGYTF
TRBJ2-3,18,TRBV7-8,once,TRBD1,TGTGCCAGCAGCTTCCAACGGGACAGGAGTACAAGCACAGATACGCAGTATTTT,CASSFQRDRSTSTDTQYF
TRBJ1-3,13,TRBV11-2,.,.,TGTGCCAGCACCATTAGCTCTGGAAACACCATATATTTT,CASTISSGNTIYF
TRBJ2-3,11,TRBV5-6,.,.,TGTGCCAGCAGCAGGGGAGATACGCAGTATTTT,CASSRGDTQYF
TRBJ2-7,14,TRBV9,.,.,TGTGCCAGCAGTGAGAATACAGATGACTACGAGCAGTACTTC,CASSENTDDYEQYF
TRBJ1-3,14,TRBV29-1,.,.,TGCAGCGCCTCCCAGGGGCTCTCTGGAAACACCATATATTTT,CSASQGLSGNTIYF
TRBJ1-5,14,TRBV2,.,.,TGTGCCAGCAGTACGATCAGGGGCGGTCAGCCCCAGCATTTT,CASSTIRGGQPQHF
TRBJ1-1,13,TRBV24-1,.,.,TGTGCCACCGCAGCCGAGGGGAACACTGAAGCTTTCTTT,CATAAEGNTEAFF
TRBJ1-6,14,TRBV28,once,.,TGTGCCAGCAGTTTCGCGGTGGGGGGATCACCCCTCCACTTT,CASSFAVGGSPLHF
TRBJ2-3,17,TRBV9,.,.,TGTGCCAGCAGCGCGGGATCCGGGCCCCCAAGCACAGATACGCAGTATTTT,CASSAGSGPPSTDTQYF